The clone carrying this T cell receptor (beta chain) was observed once. Its antigen remains unknown. Using immunoSEQ multiplex PCR, the repertoire was profiled, and TCRdb retains in-frame clones only, with some absent. The sample shows roughly 28,000 clones, around 90% of them seen only once. This entry comes from a study of PD-1 blockade in classical Hodgkin lymphoma. The study, taken as a whole, reports: TCR diversity rose significantly by C4D1 in CD4+ but not CD8+ cells. Reported findings placed baseline TCR diversity lower in newly diagnosed patients (compared with healthy donors).

This CDR3 spans 19 amino acids. From germline, CDR1 is SGDLS and CDR2 YYNGEE. Trimming took 4 bases from V and 0 from J, leaving 22 bases between them. Exposure to brentuximab vedotin varied, and each patient had relapsed following autologous stem cell transplantation. After thawing, PBMCs were subjected to magnetic negative selection to isolate CD8+ T cells. Source: CD8+ T cells from blood, taken at baseline. The chain carries TRBV9 and TRBJ2-2; D is unresolved. The receptor's source is a human donor with classical Hodgkin lymphoma. Here the CDR3 DNA reads TGTGCCAGCAGCCCCCGTGTAGTTAGGGCCCGCGCGAACACCGGGGAGCTGTTTTTT. Translated: CASSPRVVRARANTGELFF.